This T cell receptor beta chain was found in a study of T cell repertoires in cytomegalovirus infection. Overall study context: It was the public TCR beta signatures that indicated both CMV infection and matching HLA type.

In this sample, this clonotype turned up many times. The V end lost 6 bases, the J end lost 2 bases, and 5 bases lay between the germline ends. The CDR3 is 13 residues long. Per the germline V gene, CDR1 is SGHTA and CDR2 is FQGTGA. MiXCR was run by TCRdb on the reads, yielding one entry per CDR3 protein. The profile shows 450,000 to 550,000 distinct CDR3 sequences, approximately 15% of them singletons. Sequencing input: CD8+ T cells from PBMCs. The sequence derives from a human donor in good health (CMV status not recorded). Some clones in this sample may be carry-over from other donors' samples. The chain couples TRBV7-3 to TRBJ2-6; D gene unclear. CDR3 coding DNA: TGTGCCAGCAGGCCCCCTGGGGCCAACGTCCTGACTTTC. Translated: CASRPPGANVLTF.